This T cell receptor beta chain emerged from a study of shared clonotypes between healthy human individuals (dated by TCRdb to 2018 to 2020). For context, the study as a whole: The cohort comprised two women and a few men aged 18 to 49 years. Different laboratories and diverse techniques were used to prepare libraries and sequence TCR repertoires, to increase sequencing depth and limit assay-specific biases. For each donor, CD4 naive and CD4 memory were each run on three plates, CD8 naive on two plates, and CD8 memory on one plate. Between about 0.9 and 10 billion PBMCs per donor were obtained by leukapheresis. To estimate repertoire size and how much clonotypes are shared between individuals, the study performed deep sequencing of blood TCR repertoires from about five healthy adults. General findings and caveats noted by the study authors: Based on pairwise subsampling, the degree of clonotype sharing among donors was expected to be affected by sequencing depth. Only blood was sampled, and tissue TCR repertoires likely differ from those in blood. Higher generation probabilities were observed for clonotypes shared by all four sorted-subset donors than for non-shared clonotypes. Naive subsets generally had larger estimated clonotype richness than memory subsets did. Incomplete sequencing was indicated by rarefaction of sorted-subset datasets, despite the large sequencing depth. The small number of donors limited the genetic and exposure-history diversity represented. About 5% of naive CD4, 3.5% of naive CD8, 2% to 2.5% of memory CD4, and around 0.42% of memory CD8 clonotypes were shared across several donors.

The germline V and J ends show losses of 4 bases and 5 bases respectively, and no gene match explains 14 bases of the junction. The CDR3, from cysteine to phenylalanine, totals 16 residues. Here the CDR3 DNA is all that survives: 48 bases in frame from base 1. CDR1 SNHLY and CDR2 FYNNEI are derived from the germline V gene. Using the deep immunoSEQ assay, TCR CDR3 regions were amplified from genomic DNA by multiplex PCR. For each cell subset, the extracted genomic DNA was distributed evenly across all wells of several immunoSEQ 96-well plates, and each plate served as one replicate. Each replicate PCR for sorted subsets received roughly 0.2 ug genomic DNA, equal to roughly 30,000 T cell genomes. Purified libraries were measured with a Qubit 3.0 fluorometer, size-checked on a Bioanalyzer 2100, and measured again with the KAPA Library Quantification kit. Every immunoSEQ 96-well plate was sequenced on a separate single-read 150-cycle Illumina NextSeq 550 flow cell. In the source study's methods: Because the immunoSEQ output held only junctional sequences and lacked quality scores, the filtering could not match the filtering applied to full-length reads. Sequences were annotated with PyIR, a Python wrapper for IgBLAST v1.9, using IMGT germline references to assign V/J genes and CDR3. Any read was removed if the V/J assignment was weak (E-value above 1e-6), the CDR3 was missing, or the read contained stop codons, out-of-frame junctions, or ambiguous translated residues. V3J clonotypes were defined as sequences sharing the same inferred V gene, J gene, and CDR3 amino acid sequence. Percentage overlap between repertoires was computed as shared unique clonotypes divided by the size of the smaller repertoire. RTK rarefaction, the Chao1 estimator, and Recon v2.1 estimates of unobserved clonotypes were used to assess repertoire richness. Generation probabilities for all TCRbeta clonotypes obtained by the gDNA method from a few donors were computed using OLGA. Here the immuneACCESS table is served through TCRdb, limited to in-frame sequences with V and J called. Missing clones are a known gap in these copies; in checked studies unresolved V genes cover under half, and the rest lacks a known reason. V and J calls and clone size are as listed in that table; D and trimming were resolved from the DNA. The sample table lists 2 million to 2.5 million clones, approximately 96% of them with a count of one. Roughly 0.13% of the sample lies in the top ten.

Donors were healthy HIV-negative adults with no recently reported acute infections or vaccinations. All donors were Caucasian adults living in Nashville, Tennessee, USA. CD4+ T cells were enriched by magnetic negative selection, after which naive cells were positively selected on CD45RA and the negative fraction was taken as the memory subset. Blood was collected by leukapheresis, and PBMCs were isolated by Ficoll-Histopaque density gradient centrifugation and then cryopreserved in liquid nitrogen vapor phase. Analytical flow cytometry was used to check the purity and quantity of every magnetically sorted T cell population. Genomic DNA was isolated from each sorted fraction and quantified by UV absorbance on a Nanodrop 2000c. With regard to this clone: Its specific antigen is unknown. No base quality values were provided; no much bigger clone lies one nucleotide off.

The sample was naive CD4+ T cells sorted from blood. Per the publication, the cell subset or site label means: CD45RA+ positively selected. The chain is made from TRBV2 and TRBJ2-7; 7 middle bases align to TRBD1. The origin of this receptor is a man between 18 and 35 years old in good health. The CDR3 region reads CASSVGGSGRRNEQYF. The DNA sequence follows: TGTGCCAGCAGTGTAGGGGGCTCGGGCCGTCGTAACGAGCAGTACTTC.